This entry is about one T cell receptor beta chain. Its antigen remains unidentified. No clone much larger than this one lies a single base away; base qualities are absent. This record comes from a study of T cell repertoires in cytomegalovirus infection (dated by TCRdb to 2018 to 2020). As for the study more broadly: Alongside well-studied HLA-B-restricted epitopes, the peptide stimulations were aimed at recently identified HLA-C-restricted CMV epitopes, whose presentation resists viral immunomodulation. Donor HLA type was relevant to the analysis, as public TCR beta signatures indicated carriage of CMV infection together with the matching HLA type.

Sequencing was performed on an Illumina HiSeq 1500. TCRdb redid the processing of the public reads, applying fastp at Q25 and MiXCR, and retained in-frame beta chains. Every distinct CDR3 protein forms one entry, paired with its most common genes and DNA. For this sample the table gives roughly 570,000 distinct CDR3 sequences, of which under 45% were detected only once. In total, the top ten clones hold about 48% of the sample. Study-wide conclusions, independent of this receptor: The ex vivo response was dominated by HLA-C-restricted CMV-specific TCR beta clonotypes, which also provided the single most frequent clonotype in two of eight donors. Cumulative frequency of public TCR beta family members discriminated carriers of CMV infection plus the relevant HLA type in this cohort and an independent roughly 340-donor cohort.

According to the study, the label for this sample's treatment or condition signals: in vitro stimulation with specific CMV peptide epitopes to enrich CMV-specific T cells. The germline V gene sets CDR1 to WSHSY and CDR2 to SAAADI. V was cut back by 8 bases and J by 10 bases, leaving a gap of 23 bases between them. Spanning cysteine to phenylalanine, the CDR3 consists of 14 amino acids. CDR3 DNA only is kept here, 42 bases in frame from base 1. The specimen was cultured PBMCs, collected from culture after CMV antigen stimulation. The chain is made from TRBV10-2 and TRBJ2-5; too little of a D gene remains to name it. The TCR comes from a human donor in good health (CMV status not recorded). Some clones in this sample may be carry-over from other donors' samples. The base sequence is TGCGCCAGCTTTTCGGCGGCAGGAAAAGGGAACCAGTACTTC. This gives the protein CASFSAAGKGNQYF.